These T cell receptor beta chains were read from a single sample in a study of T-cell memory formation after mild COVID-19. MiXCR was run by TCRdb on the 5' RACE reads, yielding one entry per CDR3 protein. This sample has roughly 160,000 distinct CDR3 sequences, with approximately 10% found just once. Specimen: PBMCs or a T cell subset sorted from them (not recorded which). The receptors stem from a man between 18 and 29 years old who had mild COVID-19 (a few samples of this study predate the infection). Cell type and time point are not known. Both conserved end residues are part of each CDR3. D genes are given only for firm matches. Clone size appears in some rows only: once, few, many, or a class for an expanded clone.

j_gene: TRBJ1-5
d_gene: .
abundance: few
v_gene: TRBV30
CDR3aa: CAWSVRGMQPQHF
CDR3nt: TGTGCCTGGAGTGTAAGGGGTATGCAGCCCCAGCATTTT

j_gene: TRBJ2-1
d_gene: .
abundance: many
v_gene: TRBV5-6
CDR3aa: CASSLVVANRHEQFF
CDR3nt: TGTGCCAGCAGCTTGGTCGTGGCTAATCGTCATGAGCAGTTCTTC

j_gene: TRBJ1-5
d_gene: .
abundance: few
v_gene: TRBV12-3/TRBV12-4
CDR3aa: CASSFRSQNQPQHF
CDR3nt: TGTGCCAGCAGTTTCCGGTCCCAGAATCAGCCCCAGCATTTT

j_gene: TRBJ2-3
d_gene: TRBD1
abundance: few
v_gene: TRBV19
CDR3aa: CASSTRGRPDTQYF
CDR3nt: TGTGCCAGTAGTACCAGGGGGCGCCCAGATACGCAGTATTTT

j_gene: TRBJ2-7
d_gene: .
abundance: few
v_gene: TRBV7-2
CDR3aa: CASSPQTSIHEQYF
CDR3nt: TGTGCCAGCAGCCCGCAGACTAGTATACACGAGCAGTACTTC

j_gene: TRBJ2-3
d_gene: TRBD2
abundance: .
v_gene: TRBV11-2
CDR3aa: CASSILQRGAGTDTQYF
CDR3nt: TGTGCCAGCAGCATTCTTCAGCGGGGGGCCGGGACAGATACGCAGTATTTT

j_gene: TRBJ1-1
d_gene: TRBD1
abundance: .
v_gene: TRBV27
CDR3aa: CASTLGQGTEAFF
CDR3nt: TGTGCCAGCACCCTAGGACAGGGCACTGAAGCTTTCTTT

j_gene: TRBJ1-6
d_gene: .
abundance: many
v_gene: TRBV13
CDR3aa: CASSSRPDSPYSPLHF
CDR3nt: TGTGCCAGCAGCTCGAGACCGGACAGTCCATATTCACCCCTCCACTTT

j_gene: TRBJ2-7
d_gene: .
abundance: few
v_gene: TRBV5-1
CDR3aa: CASSLEANEQYF
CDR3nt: TGCGCCAGCAGCTTGGAAGCTAACGAGCAGTACTTC

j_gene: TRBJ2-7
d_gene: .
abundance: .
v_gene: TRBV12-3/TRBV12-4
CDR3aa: CASSLAVYEQYF
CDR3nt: TGTGCCAGCAGTTTAGCAGTCTACGAGCAGTACTTC

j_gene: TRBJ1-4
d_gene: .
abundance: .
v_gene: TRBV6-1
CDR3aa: CASSVLGSSAEKLFF
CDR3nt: TGTGCCAGCAGTGTCCTTGGCTCCTCCGCTGAAAAACTGTTTTTT

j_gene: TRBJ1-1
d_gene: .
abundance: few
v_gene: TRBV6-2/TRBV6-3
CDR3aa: CASGPWRGEMDTEAFF
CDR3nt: TGTGCCAGCGGCCCTTGGAGGGGGGAGATGGACACTGAAGCTTTCTTT

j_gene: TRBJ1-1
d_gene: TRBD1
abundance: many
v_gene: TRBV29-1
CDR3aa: CSVVQGAWAFF
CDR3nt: TGCAGCGTTGTTCAGGGGGCCTGGGCTTTCTTT

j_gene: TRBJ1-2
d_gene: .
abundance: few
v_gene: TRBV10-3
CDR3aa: CAITARGGDHYGYTF
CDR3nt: TGTGCCATCACTGCTAGGGGGGGAGATCACTATGGCTACACCTTC

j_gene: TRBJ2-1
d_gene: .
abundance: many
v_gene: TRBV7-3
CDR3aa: CASSPPGGNHEQFF
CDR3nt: TGTGCCAGCAGCCCCCCAGGGGGGAACCATGAGCAGTTCTTC

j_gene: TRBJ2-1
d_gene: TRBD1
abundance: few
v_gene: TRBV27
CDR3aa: CASRTGSAGINEQFF
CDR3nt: TGTGCCAGCAGGACAGGGAGCGCTGGGATCAATGAGCAGTTCTTC

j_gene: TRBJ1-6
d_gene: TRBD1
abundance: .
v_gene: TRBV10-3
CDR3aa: CAISPGQGNSPLHF
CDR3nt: TGTGCCATCTCCCCGGGACAGGGAAATTCACCCCTCCACTTT

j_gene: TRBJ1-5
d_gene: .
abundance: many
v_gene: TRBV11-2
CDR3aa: CASSYRDQPQHF
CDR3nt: TGTGCCAGCAGCTACCGGGATCAGCCCCAGCATTTT

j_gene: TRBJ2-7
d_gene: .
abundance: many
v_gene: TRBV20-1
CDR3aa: CSARDPSGGFNYEQYF
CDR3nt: TGCAGTGCTAGAGATCCCAGTGGGGGGTTCAATTACGAGCAGTACTTC

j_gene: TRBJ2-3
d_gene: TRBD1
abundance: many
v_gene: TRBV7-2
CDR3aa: CASSADRGTDTQYF
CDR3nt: TGTGCCAGCAGCGCGGACAGGGGTACAGATACGCAGTATTTT

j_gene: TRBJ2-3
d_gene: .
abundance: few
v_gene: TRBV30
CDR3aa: CAWSIGSLVDTQYF
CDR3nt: TGTGCCTGGAGTATCGGCAGTCTAGTAGATACGCAGTATTTT